The rows below give T cell receptor beta chains drawn from one sample of a study of CD8 T cells in ankylosing spondylitis. A single record per CDR3 protein comes from TCRdb applying MiXCR to the 5' RACE reads. The table lists more than 600,000 distinct CDR3 sequences, around 20% of them singletons. Material: blood, either unsorted or a sorted T cell fraction (not recorded which). These receptors all stem from a male donor with ankylosing spondylitis. CDR3s include the opening cysteine and the closing phenylalanine or tryptophan. Each record gives: J gene, V gene, CDR3 protein.

j_gene: TRBJ1-2; v_gene: TRBV25-1; CDR3aa: CASSEFFGGLETF
j_gene: TRBJ2-7; v_gene: TRBV7-2; CDR3aa: CASSPQQQSYEQYF
j_gene: TRBJ1-1; v_gene: TRBV12-3/TRBV12-4; CDR3aa: CASSPRGVAYTEAFF
j_gene: TRBJ2-3; v_gene: TRBV12-3/TRBV12-4; CDR3aa: CASSSRLAGDRKGYTQYF
j_gene: TRBJ1-5; v_gene: TRBV20-1; CDR3aa: CSATTGGQPQHF
j_gene: TRBJ2-7; v_gene: TRBV20-1; CDR3aa: CSAGTSGGSYEQYF
j_gene: TRBJ2-2; v_gene: TRBV24-1; CDR3aa: CATSDLDNTGELFF
j_gene: TRBJ2-1; v_gene: TRBV7-9; CDR3aa: CASSPSPGGREHNEQFF
j_gene: TRBJ2-1; v_gene: TRBV2; CDR3aa: CASIPPRDSVNEQFF
j_gene: TRBJ2-7; v_gene: TRBV12-3/TRBV12-4; CDR3aa: CASSPSPGLAGLTSSYEQYF
j_gene: TRBJ1-5; v_gene: TRBV2; CDR3aa: CASSGGGGGTSNQPQHF
j_gene: TRBJ2-5; v_gene: TRBV14; CDR3aa: CASSSPGTSGGAKETQYF
j_gene: TRBJ1-1; v_gene: TRBV5-1; CDR3aa: CASRSQDTNTEAFF
j_gene: TRBJ2-7; v_gene: TRBV28; CDR3aa: CASNLGGRPYEQYF
j_gene: TRBJ1-2; v_gene: TRBV7-2; CDR3aa: CASSLRLGSNYGYTF
j_gene: TRBJ2-1; v_gene: TRBV28; CDR3aa: CASRPPGAYNEQFF
j_gene: TRBJ1-2; v_gene: TRBV9; CDR3aa: CASSVGGAQGYTF
j_gene: TRBJ2-3; v_gene: TRBV5-1; CDR3aa: CASTRTALTDTQYF
j_gene: TRBJ2-6; v_gene: TRBV5-1; CDR3aa: CASSPNQFSGANVLTF
j_gene: TRBJ1-2; v_gene: TRBV7-2; CDR3aa: CASSLSRGSNGYTF
j_gene: TRBJ2-3; v_gene: TRBV4-1; CDR3aa: CASSQDLARSDTQYF
j_gene: TRBJ2-3; v_gene: TRBV6-5; CDR3aa: CASSYWAGTSTDTQYF
j_gene: TRBJ1-1; v_gene: TRBV20-1; CDR3aa: CSARDPVRGAGGTEAFF
j_gene: TRBJ1-2; v_gene: TRBV7-8; CDR3aa: CASSLDVSGLYGYTF
j_gene: TRBJ2-3; v_gene: TRBV6-5; CDR3aa: CASSFLAGTADTQYF
j_gene: TRBJ2-3; v_gene: TRBV29-1; CDR3aa: CSGRVGGTDTQYF
j_gene: TRBJ2-3; v_gene: TRBV7-2; CDR3aa: CASSSLAGAITDTQYF
j_gene: TRBJ2-7; v_gene: TRBV12-3/TRBV12-4; CDR3aa: CASSLRTRDYEQYF
j_gene: TRBJ1-1; v_gene: TRBV20-1; CDR3aa: CSATPPQGRSTEAFF
j_gene: TRBJ1-5; v_gene: TRBV5-1; CDR3aa: CASSLGPHQPQHF
j_gene: TRBJ2-1; v_gene: TRBV20-1; CDR3aa: CSARNWEGSGSSYNEQFF
j_gene: TRBJ2-5; v_gene: TRBV5-1; CDR3aa: CASMTSGIGETQYF
j_gene: TRBJ2-5; v_gene: TRBV20-1; CDR3aa: CSARDRTGAETQYF
j_gene: TRBJ2-2; v_gene: TRBV6-1; CDR3aa: CASGLSVTGELFF
j_gene: TRBJ1-2; v_gene: TRBV18; CDR3aa: CASSPGQDSNYGYTF
j_gene: TRBJ2-7; v_gene: TRBV3-1; CDR3aa: CASSQDLRSQYF
j_gene: TRBJ2-7; v_gene: TRBV20-1; CDR3aa: CSASTDRFSYEQYF
j_gene: TRBJ2-3; v_gene: TRBV6-1; CDR3aa: CASSENSAGGQYF
j_gene: TRBJ2-5; v_gene: TRBV13; CDR3aa: CASSTGRTSARETQYF
j_gene: TRBJ1-2; v_gene: TRBV4-1; CDR3aa: CASSQLLQGGYTF
j_gene: TRBJ1-5; v_gene: TRBV10-3; CDR3aa: CAISDHDQPQHF
j_gene: TRBJ2-1; v_gene: TRBV24-1; CDR3aa: CATSSGYNEQFF
j_gene: TRBJ1-4; v_gene: TRBV12-3/TRBV12-4; CDR3aa: CASSFQGEEKLFF
j_gene: TRBJ2-1; v_gene: TRBV6-2/TRBV6-3; CDR3aa: CASSYSQTPGLAGGSYNEQFF
j_gene: TRBJ2-7; v_gene: TRBV4-3; CDR3aa: CASSQDRGLTYEQYF
j_gene: TRBJ1-6; v_gene: TRBV12-3/TRBV12-4; CDR3aa: CASSLWGSPLHF
j_gene: TRBJ1-1; v_gene: TRBV19; CDR3aa: CATTTSLKTNTEAFF
j_gene: TRBJ2-1; v_gene: TRBV6-2/TRBV6-3; CDR3aa: CASGPQGFLYEQFF
j_gene: TRBJ2-1; v_gene: TRBV29-1; CDR3aa: CSVARQGRYEQFF
j_gene: TRBJ2-3; v_gene: TRBV7-3; CDR3aa: CASSSSSDTQYF
j_gene: TRBJ1-1; v_gene: TRBV6-1; CDR3aa: CASSSEFNTEAFF
j_gene: TRBJ2-2; v_gene: TRBV10-3; CDR3aa: CATGWGTGEVGDTGELFF
j_gene: TRBJ1-4; v_gene: TRBV11-2; CDR3aa: CASRPRQDINEKLFF
j_gene: TRBJ2-3; v_gene: TRBV11-2; CDR3aa: CASSRGTGSLTDTQYF
j_gene: TRBJ2-4; v_gene: TRBV5-1; CDR3aa: CASSSLPPGGAKNIQYF